Each of the 27 T cell receptor beta chains below was sequenced from the same sample in a study of T cell responses to AZD1222 COVID-19 vaccine. This table comes from immunoSEQ multiplex PCR, and its TCRdb copy is limited to in-frame clones, with some not included. Found here are more than 110,000 clones, nearly 95% of them singletons; the top ten hold 3% to 4%. The starting material was peripheral blood, obtained 28 days after the second AZD1222 dose. The source is an adult who received the AZD1222 COVID-19 vaccine.

This clone was recorded once. This chain's CDR3 is CSAIRDTNYNEQFF. The CDR3 DNA follows: TGCAGCGCCATCCGGGACACCAACTACAATGAGCAGTTCTTC. J is TRBJ2-1 and V is TRBV29-1, with a weak D call TRBD1 (6 bases). The CDR3 covers 14 residues. Germline V gene data show CDR1 as SQVTM and CDR2 as ANQGSEA. Trimming removed 7 bases from V and 3 bases from J, with 16 bases in between.

The chain couples TRBV3-1 (or the pseudogene TRBV3-2) to TRBJ1-2, with no clear D. V was clipped by 4 bases and J by 5 bases, with 17 bases between them. Germline V gene lookup returns CDR1 LGHDT and CDR2 YNNKEL (reference sequence). The CDR3 runs 15 residues. DNA for the CDR3: TGTGCCAGCAGCCCGCGAGACGGACCTTGGTATGGCTACACCTTC. Residues: CASSPRDGPWYGYTF.

Comment on this clone: The sample carries other DNA sequences with the same CDR3. The chain uses TRBV5-1 and TRBJ2-1, with 8 bases fitting TRBD1. The CDR3 runs to 15 residues. Unmatched junction bases numbered 4, after V lost 4 bases and J lost 1 base. Per germline, CDR1 SGHRS and CDR2 YFSETQ. For the CDR3, the DNA is TGCGCCAGCAGCCTGGACAGGGTTTCCTACAATGAGCAGTTCTTC. This gives the protein CASSLDRVSYNEQFF.

The rearrangement joins TRBV9 to TRBJ2-7, with 8 bases that match TRBD1. In germline, CDR1 is SGDLS, CDR2 YYNGEE. V was clipped by 4 bases and J by 3 bases; unmatched bases: 9. The CDR3 spans 15 residues. The CDR3 sequence is CASSSSGTGYYEQYF. The CDR3, as DNA: TGTGCCAGCAGCTCGTCCGGGACAGGCTACTACGAGCAGTACTTC. The entire variable domain, with the rest obtained from reference TRBV9 and TRBJ2-7, is as follows: DSGVTQTPKHLITATGQRVTLRCSPRSGDLSVYWYQQSLDQGLQFLIQYYNGEERAKGNILERFSAQQFPDLHSELNLSSLELGDSALYFCASSSSGTGYYEQYFGPGTRLTVT.

This clone was seen once. The V gene is TRBV7-2, the J gene TRBJ2-7, with unresolved D. In germline, CDR1 is SGHTA, CDR2 FQGNSA. Trimming removed 1 base at V and 3 bases at J, with 13 bases between. The CDR3 covers 15 residues. The DNA of the CDR3 is TGTGCCAGCAGCTTAGTTGTAGTTATGGGCTACGAGCAGTACTTC. This sequence encodes CASSLVVVMGYEQYF.

The chain combines TRBV7-9 with TRBJ2-7, with 7 bases fitting TRBD2. CDR1 SEHNR and CDR2 FQNEAQ come from the germline V gene (reference sequence). This CDR3 has 15 residues. With 1 base clipped from V and 6 bases from J, the junction kept 9 bases outside the gene matches. Written as DNA, the CDR3 is TGTGCCAGCAGCTTAGGACTAGCTGAAATCGGCGAGCAGTACTTC. This encodes CASSLGLAEIGEQYF.

This clone was picked up one time. The chain links TRBV13 to TRBJ1-1, with 7 bases fitting TRBD1. Germline assignment: CDR1 PRHDT and CDR2 FYEKMQ (reference sequence). V shed 0 bases, J shed 11 bases, and the junction held 15 bases outside the gene matches. This CDR3 spans 16 amino acids. CDR3 region: CASSLGPGQATLRAFF. CDR3 in DNA: TGTGCCAGCAGCTTAGGCCCAGGACAGGCCACCCTTCGGGCTTTCTTT.

V usage is TRBV11-2 and J usage is TRBJ1-1, with D hard to call. The CDR3 runs 13 residues. V lost 2 bases, J lost 1 base, and 5 bases lay in between. Germline CDR1 SGHAT, CDR2 FQNNGV. The CDR3 here is CASSLTENTEAFF. The CDR3 region has the DNA TGTGCCAGCAGCTTAACTGAGAACACTGAAGCTTTCTTT.

The genes are TRBV6-2 or TRBV6-3 and TRBJ2-1; 9 bases are a match to TRBD2. This CDR3 comprises 18 residues. Looked up from germline, CDR1 is MNHEY and CDR2 is SVGEGT. V was pared by 2 bases and J by 7 bases, with 15 bases of the junction left unmatched. The DNA for the CDR3 is TGTGCCAGCAGTTACCAGACTAGCGGAGCTGGCTCCGAGAATGAGCAGTTCTTC. It specifies CASSYQTSGAGSENEQFF.

V gene TRBV15 combines with J gene TRBJ2-3; D is ambiguous. Germline-derived CDR1 and CDR2 are LNHNV and YYDKDF (reference sequence). This CDR3 contains 14 residues. Trimming removed 4 bases at V and 6 bases at J, with 14 bases between. The CDR3 reads CATSKEGLGDTQYF. For the CDR3, the DNA is TGTGCCACCAGCAAGGAAGGGCTCGGGGATACGCAGTATTTT.

The gene calls are TRBV7-9 and TRBJ1-2; 7 bases align to TRBD1. After removal of 4 bases from V and 0 bases from J, the junction contained 5 bases not matched to a gene. The CDR3 spans 15 residues. Germline assignment: CDR1 SEHNR and CDR2 FQNEAQ (reference sequence). In DNA, the CDR3 is TGTGCCAGCAGCTATACAGGGGAAGCTAACTATGGCTACACCTTC. It is translated as CASSYTGEANYGYTF.

This clone has only a few counts. The genes are TRBV5-8 and TRBJ1-2; D not resolved. The CDR3 has 15 residues. The ends were cut back, 5 bases at V and 8 bases at J, with 22 bases in the middle. Germline CDR1 and CDR2: SGHTS and YDEGEE. In DNA, the CDR3 is TGTGCCAGCAGACACTCCCCGAGGACTTCTTGGGGCTACACCTTC. Translation: CASRHSPRTSWGYTF.

The gene calls are TRBV29-1 and TRBJ1-1; D ambiguous. The V gene's germline CDR1 is SQVTM and CDR2 ANQGSEA. This CDR3 has 11 residues. The V end lost 2 bases, the J end lost 11 bases, and 12 bases lay between the germline ends. CDR3 nucleotide sequence: TGCAGCGTTGAAACCCCTAAAAGGGCTTTCTTT. Encoded protein: CSVETPKRAFF.

The rearrangement links TRBV27 to TRBJ2-7; 7 nucleotides match TRBD2. The V gene's germline CDR1 is MNHEY and CDR2 SMNVEV (reference sequence). The V segment lost 6 bases and the J segment 7 bases; nucleotides outside the gene matches: 6. The CDR3 sequence is 12 residues long. CDR3 nucleotides: TGTGCCAGCAGCGGGGAGGGAGTGGAGCAGTACTTC. Its translation is CASSGEGVEQYF.

The genes are TRBV2 and TRBJ2-2, with 8 positions matching TRBD2. Germline V lookup: CDR1 SNHLY, CDR2 FYNNEI. The V gene end was trimmed by 7 bases and the J gene end by 5 bases; junction bases not matched to a gene: 3. The CDR3 spans 13 residues. The CDR3 sequence: CASTRLATGELFF. The CDR3 DNA reads as TGTGCCAGCACCAGACTAGCGACCGGGGAGCTGTTTTTT.

The V gene is TRBV6-2 or TRBV6-3, the J gene TRBJ2-3, with D possibly matching TRBD2 (5 bases). The CDR3 runs 14 residues. V shed 0 bases and J shed 8 bases, with 12 bases lying between them. CDR1 and CDR2 (germline): MNHEY, SVGEGT. In DNA, the CDR3 is TGTGCCAGCAGTTACTCGGGCGGGCTCGGTACGCAGTATTTT. It translates to CASSYSGGLGTQYF.

This chain joins TRBV11-1 and TRBJ2-7; D gene ambiguous. Trimming removed 2 bases from V and 7 bases from J, with 12 bases in between. Germline V gene lookup returns CDR1 SGHAT and CDR2 FQDESV (reference sequence). This CDR3 has 13 residues. The CDR3 DNA sequence: TGTGCCAGCAGCTTAAGTCCTCCGGGTGAGCAGTACTTC. Amino acid sequence: CASSLSPPGEQYF.

The rearrangement uses TRBV27 and TRBJ1-2, with TRBD1 matching 7 bases. This CDR3 spans 14 amino acids. V dropped 5 bases and J dropped 11; count of bases not matched to a gene: 14. The germline CDR1 and CDR2 sequences are MNHEY and SMNVEV (reference sequence). The CDR3 here is CASSPLAGTALYTF. As DNA, the CDR3 is TGTGCCAGCAGTCCCTTGGCCGGGACAGCCCTATACACCTTC.

The chain couples TRBV5-6 to TRBJ1-2; D is possibly TRBD1 (5 bases). The CDR3 spans 13 residues. Deletions cut 0 bases from V and 7 bases from J, with 10 bases between. Germline CDR1 and CDR2: SGHDT and YYEEEE. CDR3 DNA sequence: TGTGCCAGCAGCTTGGGGCAGGGAGCTGGCTACACCTTC. Amino acid sequence: CASSLGQGAGYTF.

V and J are TRBV3-1 (or the pseudogene TRBV3-2) and TRBJ1-4; D is perhaps TRBD1 (6 bases). CDR3 size: 15 residues. Deletions cut 8 bases from V and 4 bases from J, with 17 bases between. Germline loops: CDR1 LGHDT, CDR2 YNNKEL (reference sequence). The CDR3 DNA follows: TGTGCCAGCCGGGCGCGAGACAGGAATAATGAAAAACTGTTTTTT. Residues: CASRARDRNNEKLFF.

This sequence joins TRBV5-1 and TRBJ2-7, with 8 bases aligning to TRBD1. Germline V gene lookup returns CDR1 SGHRS and CDR2 YFSETQ. Trimming cost V 1 base and J 6 bases; bases outside gene matches: 6. The CDR3 consists of 14 residues. Written as DNA, the CDR3 is TGCGCCAGCAGCTTGCGTGACAGGGGCTCCGAGCAGTACTTC. Translation: CASSLRDRGSEQYF.

The rearrangement links TRBV5-1 to TRBJ1-2; 8 bases are a match to TRBD1. The CDR3 is made up of 15 amino acids. The germline gives CDR1 SGHRS, CDR2 YFSETQ. The V gene end was trimmed by 3 bases and the J gene end by 2 bases; junction bases not matched to a gene: 6. This chain's CDR3 is CASSSPGQANYGYTF. The CDR3 nucleotides are TGCGCCAGCAGCTCACCGGGACAGGCGAACTATGGCTACACCTTC.

This sequence joins TRBV24-1 and TRBJ1-1; D remains ambiguous. CDR1 and CDR2 (germline): KGHDR, SFDVKD. The V gene lost 1 base and the J gene lost 6 bases, with 14 bases spanning the gap. This CDR3 contains 15 residues. The CDR3 DNA sequence: TGTGCCACCAGTGATTTACTAGGTCGGGTACCTGAAGCTTTCTTT. Its protein is CATSDLLGRVPEAFF.

The rearrangement uses TRBV28 and TRBJ2-7; 8 nucleotides agree with TRBD1. The junction had 11 bases not matched to a gene; V was cut back by 2 bases and J by 5 bases. The CDR3 length is 16 residues. The germline V gene encodes CDR1 MDHEN and CDR2 SYDVKM. CDR3 protein: CASSLLLGTGPHEQYF. CDR3 sequence (DNA): TGTGCCAGCAGTTTACTTCTCGGGACAGGTCCCCACGAGCAGTACTTC.

The genes are TRBV19 and TRBJ2-1, with 14 positions matching TRBD2. The CDR3 length is 16 residues. Germline V gene data show CDR1 as LNHDA and CDR2 as SQIVND (reference sequence). V was clipped by 8 bases and J by 2 bases; unmatched bases: 5. CDR3 DNA sequence: TGTGCCAGTCAACCGGGACTAGCGGGAGCCTACAATGAGCAGTTCTTC. This translates into CASQPGLAGAYNEQFF.

The chain recombines TRBV21-1 with TRBJ2-5; the table's D call, TRBD2, has no DNA check behind it. TRBV21-1 is a listed pseudogene. CDR3 length: 12 residues. The DNA of the CDR3 is TGTGCCAGCAGCAAACGGGGGGAGACCCAGTACTTC. It is translated as CASSKRGETQYF.

The J gene is TRBJ2-1, the V gene TRBV7-9; no reliable D call. CDR3 length: 13 residues. With 6 bases removed from V and 2 bases from J, the gap between germline ends came to 8 bases. The V gene's germline CDR1 is SEHNR and CDR2 FQNEAQ (reference sequence). The CDR3 spells CASSLPAYNEQFF. CDR3 DNA sequence: TGTGCCAGCAGTCTACCTGCCTACAATGAGCAGTTCTTC.